The next 13 T cell receptor beta chains were all read from a single sample in a study of radiation and T cells in renal cell carcinoma. This table comes from immunoSEQ multiplex PCR, and its TCRdb copy is limited to in-frame clones, with some not included. The sample lists around 100,000 clones, around 80% occurring once. The time point here: blood 4 weeks post-SBRT, at nephrectomy. As for treatment: 15 Gy SBRT to primary tumor, nephrectomy 4 weeks later. This specimen consisted of blood, obtained from a patient whose treatment included radiotherapy and nephrectomy. The receptor set was obtained from a man aged 55-75 years with renal cell carcinoma.

The chain uses TRBV7-6 and TRBJ2-5; 11 positions match TRBD1. This CDR3 has 15 amino acids. From germline, CDR1 is SGHVS and CDR2 FNYEAQ. V was clipped by 5 bases and J by 4 bases; unmatched bases: 6. The CDR3 is CASSQRTGGVETQYF. CDR3 nucleotides: TGTGCCAGCAGCCAAAGGACAGGGGGCGTAGAGACCCAGTACTTC. The variable domain in full, completed from reference TRBV7-6 and TRBJ2-5, reads GAGVSQSPRYKVTKRGQDVALRCDPISGHVSLYWYRQALGQGPEFLTYFNYEAQQDKSGLPNDRFSAERPEGSISTLTIQRTEQRDSAMYRCASSQRTGGVETQYFGPGTRLLVL.

V gene TRBV6-5 combines with J gene TRBJ2-7; maybe TRBD2 (7 bases). CDR1 is MNHEY and CDR2 is SVGAGI in the germline V gene. The CDR3 sequence is 12 residues long. This CDR3 is CAAGAGYYEQYF. In DNA form, the CDR3 reads TGTGCGGCGGGGGCAGGGTACTACGAGCAGTACTTC.

The rearrangement joins TRBV9 to TRBJ1-1; 7 bases agree with TRBD1. With 0 bases clipped from V and 1 base from J, the junction kept 6 bases outside the gene matches. Germline V lookup: CDR1 SGDLS, CDR2 YYNGEE. This CDR3 spans 16 amino acids. CDR3 sequence: CASSVVTGRTNTEAFF. In DNA form, the CDR3 reads TGTGCCAGCAGCGTAGTGACAGGGCGGACGAACACTGAAGCTTTCTTT.

This clone was recorded once. The V call is TRBV13, the J call TRBJ2-7; 10 nucleotides line up with TRBD2. The CDR3 is 19 residues long. V lost 5 bases, J lost 2 bases, and 18 bases stayed unmatched. CDR1 and CDR2 from the germline V gene are PRHDT and FYEKMQ (reference sequence). CDR3 sequence (DNA): TGTGCCAGCAGCAGAGGACTAGCGGAACCTCGAGGCCCCCCCTACGAGCAGTACTTC. It specifies CASSRGLAEPRGPPYEQYF.

This clone was seen once. This rearrangement joins TRBV5-1 to TRBJ2-5, with 12 positions matching TRBD1. The J call may not be correct, given that the DNA end is closer to TRBJ2-7. CDR3 length: 17 residues. Per the germline V gene, CDR1 is SGHRS and CDR2 is YFSETQ. CDR3 coding DNA: TGCGCCAGCAGCTTGGAGGGACAGGGGGCAGCAGCAGGCGAGCAGTACTTC. This translates into CASSLEGQGAAAGEQYF.

This clone was found once. The genes are TRBV6-5 and TRBJ1-3; 7 positions agree with TRBD1. CDR1 and CDR2 from the germline V gene are MNHEY and SVGAGI. Unmatched junction bases numbered 5, after V lost 6 bases and J lost 0 bases. The length of the CDR3 is 15 residues. CDR3 DNA: TGTGCCAGCAGCCTACAGGGGTTCTCTGGAAACACCATATATTTT. Residues: CASSLQGFSGNTIYF.

The V gene is TRBV10-2, the J gene TRBJ1-5; 7 bases match TRBD1. Germline-derived CDR1 and CDR2 are WSHSY and SAAADI. The CDR3 extends over 14 amino acids. V lost 1 base, J lost 6 bases, and 3 bases stayed unmatched. The DNA for the CDR3 is TGCGCCAGCAGTGAGTGGTCAGGGGGTCAGCCCCAGCATTTT. Translating gives CASSEWSGGQPQHF.

The V call is TRBV7-7, the J call TRBJ2-3; no clear D gene. The CDR3 consists of 13 residues. Germline loops: CDR1 SSHAT, CDR2 FNYEAQ (reference sequence). V lost 1 base and J lost 1, with 3 bases in between. CDR3 protein: CASSLGGTDTQYF. The CDR3 region has the DNA TGTGCCAGCAGCTTAGGGGGCACAGATACGCAGTATTTT.

The chain uses TRBV4-2 and TRBJ2-7; TRBD2 is a possible D gene (5 bases). The CDR3 length is 17 residues. CDR1 is LGHNA and CDR2 is YNFKEQ in the germline V gene. With 1 base removed from V and 0 bases from J, the gap between germline ends came to 16 bases. As DNA, the CDR3 is TGTGCCAGCAGCCAAGGAGTCGCGGGCTATTTCTCCTACGAGCAGTACTTC. This translates into CASSQGVAGYFSYEQYF.

The V and J genes are TRBV19 and TRBJ2-4; possibly TRBD1 or TRBD2 for D (5 bases each). There are 16 residues in the CDR3. In germline, CDR1 is LNHDA, CDR2 SQIVND (reference sequence). The ends were cut back, 1 base at V and 1 base at J, with 11 bases in the middle. The CDR3 reads CASSIGGPLAKNIQYF. For the CDR3, the DNA is TGTGCCAGTAGTATAGGGGGACCCCTTGCCAAAAACATTCAGTACTTC. The variable domain in full, with the rest retrieved from reference TRBV19 and TRBJ2-4, is DGGITQSPKYLFRKEGQNVTLSCEQNLNHDAMYWYRQDPGQGLRLIYYSQIVNDFQKGDIAEGYSVSREKKESFPLTVTSAQKNPTAFYLCASSIGGPLAKNIQYFGAGTRLSVL.

This chain connects TRBV30 to TRBJ2-3; D remains ambiguous. The CDR3 is made up of 12 amino acids. V was clipped by 0 bases and J by 2 bases, with 3 bases between them. The germline V gene encodes CDR1 GTSNPN and CDR2 SVGIG (reference sequence). CDR3 loop: CAWSVTTDTQYF. CDR3 in DNA: TGTGCCTGGAGTGTCACCACAGATACGCAGTATTTT.

The chain has TRBV5-8 and TRBJ2-1; TRBD1 aligns across 7 bases. Germline CDR1 reads SGHTS; CDR2 reads YDEGEE. The V segment lost 2 bases and the J segment 4 bases; nucleotides outside the gene matches: 9. The CDR3 totals 16 residues. CDR3 nucleotides: TGTGCCAGCAGCTTCGGGACAGACATGATGTACAATGAGCAGTTCTTC. This sequence encodes CASSFGTDMMYNEQFF.

The chain links TRBV19 to TRBJ2-1; perhaps TRBD1 as D (5 bases). The V and J ends lost 5 bases and 9 bases respectively, with 14 bases between them. The CDR3 covers 13 residues. Germline V gene data show CDR1 as LNHDA and CDR2 as SQIVND (reference sequence). CDR3 bases: TGTGCCAGTAGTTACCGTCTGGGGCGTGAGCAGTTCTTC. Translation gives CASSYRLGREQFF.